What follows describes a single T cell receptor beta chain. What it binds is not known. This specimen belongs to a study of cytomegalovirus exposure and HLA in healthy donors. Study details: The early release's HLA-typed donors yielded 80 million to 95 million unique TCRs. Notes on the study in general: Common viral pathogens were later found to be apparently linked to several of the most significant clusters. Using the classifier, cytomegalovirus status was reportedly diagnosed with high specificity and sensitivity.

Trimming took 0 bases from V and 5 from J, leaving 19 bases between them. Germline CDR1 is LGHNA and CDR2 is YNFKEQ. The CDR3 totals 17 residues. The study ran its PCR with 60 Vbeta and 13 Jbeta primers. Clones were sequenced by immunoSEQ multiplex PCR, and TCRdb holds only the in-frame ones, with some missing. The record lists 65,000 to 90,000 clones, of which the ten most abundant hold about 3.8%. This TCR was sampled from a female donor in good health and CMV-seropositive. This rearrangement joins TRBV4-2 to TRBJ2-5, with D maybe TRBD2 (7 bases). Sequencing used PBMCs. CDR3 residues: CASSQEKRGGRGETQYF. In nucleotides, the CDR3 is TGTGCCAGCAGCCAAGAAAAGCGGGGAGGGAGGGGGGAGACCCAGTACTTC.